This T cell receptor beta chain was sequenced for a study of CD8 T cells in Susac syndrome. Study at large: Active disease was present in about 6 of the sequenced Susac syndrome patients, whereas 8 or 9 of them were in remission.

Study observations and caveats: The relatively small number of individuals in the TCR sequencing and HLA analysis was acknowledged by the study.

With random hexamers, roughly 0.45 to 1 ug RNA was reverse transcribed. Via MiXCR, TCRdb re-called the immunoSEQ multiplex PCR reads, giving one row per CDR3 protein. Altogether roughly 110,000 distinct CDR3 sequences are present, approximately 94% being singletons, with the ten largest covering roughly 0.43%. Germline values: CDR1 SGDLS, CDR2 YYNGEE. The CDR3 spans 14 residues. J gave up 3 bases and V 3 bases, and 2 bases lay outside the gene matches. FACS was used to enrich TEMRA cells, whereas the CD8+ and CD4+ T cells were obtained by negative isolation. The sample holds a few counts of this clonotype. Its target is unknown.

Material: CD8+ T cells from PBMCs. The source is a human donor with Susac syndrome. The chain is built from TRBV9 and TRBJ1-1; 10 bases agree with TRBD1. CDR3 in amino acids: CASSGQGADTEAFF. CDR3 bases: TGTGCCAGCAGCGGACAGGGGGCCGACACTGAAGCTTTCTTT.